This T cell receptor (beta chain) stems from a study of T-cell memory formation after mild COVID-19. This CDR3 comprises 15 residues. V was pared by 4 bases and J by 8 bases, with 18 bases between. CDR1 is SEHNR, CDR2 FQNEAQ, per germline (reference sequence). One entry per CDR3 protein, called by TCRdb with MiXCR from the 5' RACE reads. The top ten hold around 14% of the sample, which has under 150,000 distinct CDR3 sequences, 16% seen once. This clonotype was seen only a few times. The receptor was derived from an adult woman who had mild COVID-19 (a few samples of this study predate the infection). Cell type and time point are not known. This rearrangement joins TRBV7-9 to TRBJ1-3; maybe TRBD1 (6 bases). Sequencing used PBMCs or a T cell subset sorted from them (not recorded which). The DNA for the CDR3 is TGTGCCAGCAGCTCCATCAGGGGTGGTCTGCACACCATATATTTT. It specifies CASSSIRGGLHTIYF.